Shown below are 15 T cell receptor beta chains from a single sample sequenced in a study of blood T cell repertoires in COVID-19. Libraries were prepared by immunoSEQ multiplex PCR; TCRdb keeps only in-frame clonotypes and omits some of them. The top ten clones hold more than 0.95% of a sample with some 420,000 clones, 75% to 90% of them seen once. Material: PBMCs or T cells enriched from blood (not recorded which). The receptors come from a man in his thirties or forties who had recovered from COVID-19.

The J gene is TRBJ1-1, the V gene TRBV11-2; 7 positions match TRBD1. CDR3 length: 14 residues. The ends lost 1 base at V and 11 bases at J; junction bases unmatched: 10. Germline loops: CDR1 SGHAT, CDR2 FQNNGV. The CDR3 DNA sequence: TGTGCCAGCAGCTTAGCTTCTATAGGGGGCAATGCTTTCTTT. Its protein is CASSLASIGGNAFF.

The V and J genes are TRBV28 and TRBJ1-1, with D hard to call. Germline CDR1 reads MDHEN; CDR2 reads SYDVKM. The ends were cut back, 5 bases at V and 4 bases at J, with 23 bases in the middle. The CDR3 totals 17 residues. The CDR3 DNA follows: TGTGCCAGCAGTCATGGCCTTCTAGGCAAGTATTCCACTGAAGCTTTCTTT. It is translated as CASSHGLLGKYSTEAFF.

This rearrangement joins TRBV5-1 to TRBJ1-6, with 8 bases that match TRBD1. CDR3 size: 14 residues. Germline values: CDR1 SGHRS, CDR2 YFSETQ. J gave up 10 bases and V 0 bases, and 3 bases lay outside the gene matches. This chain's CDR3 is CASSLGQGRSPLHF. The CDR3 DNA is TGCGCCAGCAGCTTGGGACAGGGGCGCTCACCCCTCCACTTT.

V is TRBV6-5 and J is TRBJ2-7; 9 nucleotides line up with TRBD1. This CDR3 is built from 14 residues. V gave up 2 bases and J gave up 5 bases; unmatched junction bases: 4. Germline V lookup: CDR1 MNHEY, CDR2 SVGAGI. This CDR3 is CASSYGDREDEQYF. The CDR3 DNA reads as TGTGCCAGCAGTTACGGGGACAGGGAGGACGAGCAGTACTTC.

To note about this clone: This sample also contains other DNA sequences that code for the same CDR3. The rearrangement uses TRBV3-1 (or the pseudogene TRBV3-2) and TRBJ1-6; TRBD1 agrees at 9 bases. This CDR3 contains 14 residues. The V gene's germline CDR1 is LGHDT and CDR2 YNNKEL (reference sequence). Trimming removed 4 bases from V and 8 bases from J; junction bases left unmatched: 3. The CDR3 coding sequence is TGTGCCAGCAGCCCTCGGGACAGGGATTCACCCCTCCACTTT. This gives the protein CASSPRDRDSPLHF.

This rearrangement joins TRBV28 to TRBJ2-3; 10 bases are shared with TRBD1. CDR3 length equals 17 residues. CDR1 is MDHEN, CDR2 SYDVKM, per germline. V was pared by 2 bases and J by 8 bases, with 13 bases of the junction left unmatched. The CDR3 spells CASSLPDRGRPDVTQYF. Here the CDR3 DNA reads TGTGCCAGCAGTTTACCCGACAGGGGGCGCCCCGATGTTACGCAGTATTTT.

The chain couples TRBV2 to TRBJ2-3, with a weak D call TRBD2 (5 bases). The V and J ends lost 8 bases and 0 bases respectively, with 12 bases between them. Germline CDR1 reads SNHLY; CDR2 reads FYNNEI. The CDR3 sequence is 14 residues long. This CDR3 reads CASGGRTSTDTQYF. Written as DNA, the CDR3 is TGTGCCAGCGGAGGCAGGACTAGCACAGATACGCAGTATTTT.

This chain joins TRBV11-2 and TRBJ1-3; no definite D call. V shed 0 bases and J shed 0 bases, with 12 bases lying between them. This CDR3 region has 17 residues. Germline values: CDR1 SGHAT, CDR2 FQNNGV. The CDR3 nucleotides read TGTGCCAGCAGCTTAGATCTGCTTCCTACCTCTGGAAACACCATATATTTT. This translates into CASSLDLLPTSGNTIYF.

This chain joins TRBV5-6 and TRBJ1-2; 8 bases agree with TRBD1. V gave up 0 bases and J gave up 6 bases; unmatched junction bases: 7. CDR1 SGHDT and CDR2 YYEEEE come from the germline V gene. The CDR3 is 15 residues long. CDR3 nucleotides: TGTGCCAGCAGCTTGGTCGGACAGGGAAAAGATGGCTACACCTTC. This sequence encodes CASSLVGQGKDGYTF.

This chain uses TRBV19 with TRBJ2-2, with 9 nucleotides matching TRBD1. With V trimmed by 5 bases and J by 1 base, 5 bases remained unmatched. This CDR3 has 16 amino acids. Germline values: CDR1 LNHDA, CDR2 SQIVND (reference sequence). CDR3 nucleotide sequence: TGTGCCAGTAGTGGGAGGACAGGGGAGAACACCGGGGAGCTGTTTTTT. Translating it yields CASSGRTGENTGELFF.

V and J are TRBV28 and TRBJ1-1; possible D gene TRBD1, 5 bases. Germline lookup yields CDR1 MDHEN and CDR2 SYDVKM. This CDR3 region has 14 residues. The V end lost 3 bases, the J end lost 0 bases, and 8 bases lay between the germline ends. As DNA, the CDR3 is TGTGCCAGCAGTTTCCGACAGATGAACACTGAAGCTTTCTTT. Translated: CASSFRQMNTEAFF.

The chain uses TRBV29-1 and TRBJ2-5; TRBD1 is a possible D gene (6 bases). Trimming shortened V by 6 bases and J by 5 bases, and 13 bases separated the two germline ends. Per germline, CDR1 SQVTM and CDR2 ANQGSEA. The CDR3 sequence is 12 residues long. CDR3 amino acids: CSVDRGQETQYF. DNA for the CDR3: TGCAGCGTGGACAGAGGCCAGGAGACCCAGTACTTC.

The chain links TRBV7-9 to TRBJ1-2, with a possible D match to TRBD1 (6 bases). Germline CDR1 is SEHNR and CDR2 is FQNEAQ (reference sequence). The CDR3 covers 14 residues. V lost 5 bases, J lost 6 bases, and 16 bases lay in between. The DNA for the CDR3 is TGTGCCAGCAGCCAAGGGGGGGAGGGCCATGGCTACACCTTC. Its protein product is CASSQGGEGHGYTF.

V is TRBV30 and J is TRBJ1-5; no clear D. CDR3 length: 13 residues. Germline CDR1 and CDR2: GTSNPN and SVGIG (reference sequence). With 0 bases removed from V and 7 bases from J, the gap between germline ends came to 10 bases. The DNA of the CDR3 is TGTGCCTGGAGTGTACGCGGGCGGCAGCCCCAGCATTTT. Amino acid sequence: CAWSVRGRQPQHF.

The chain has TRBV27 and TRBJ1-5, with D possibly being TRBD1 (6 bases). The germline V gene has CDR1 MNHEY and CDR2 SMNVEV (reference sequence). The CDR3 is 14 residues long. Trimming removed 6 bases from V and 3 bases from J, with 12 bases in between. CDR3 sequence: CASSLDRYNQPQHF. DNA for the CDR3: TGTGCCAGCAGCCTCGACAGGTACAATCAGCCCCAGCATTTT.